By frequency in the sample, the clone carrying this T cell receptor beta chain is medium-sized. Its antigen remains unknown. The sample is drawn from a study of spatial heterogeneity in lung cancer. As for time point: sample taken at primary tumor resection. Unsorted whole RNA samples from tumor, nontumor lung or frozen PBMC were sequenced. The donors, fewer than 95 patients with untreated early-stage non-small cell lung cancer, provided the samples. The germline gives CDR1 MGHRA, CDR2 YSYEKL. V dropped 1 base and J dropped 4 bases, with 16 bases sitting between them. The CDR3 runs 16 residues. Study conclusions and caveats: In blood, ubiquitous expanded tumor TCRs appeared more at resection than follow-up.

TCRdb reanalysed the 5' RACE reads using MiXCR and keeps one entry per CDR3 protein. The data hold a few thousand distinct CDR3 sequences, with approximately 16% observed a single time. The chain joins TRBV4-1 to TRBJ2-5, with no clear D. The TCR sequence derives from a male donor with early-stage non-small cell lung cancer. Sequencing used PBMCs, obtained at surgery. The CDR3 region has the DNA TGCGCCAGCAGCCAAGTTTTGGCCCCTGACTTAGAGACCCAGTACTTC. Protein product: CASSQVLAPDLETQYF.